This TCR beta chain appears in the sequencing data of a study of a mutant IDH1 vaccine in newly diagnosed glioma. At the level of the study: A roughly 62% male, 37.5% female split and a mean age of about 43 years characterized treated patients.

Time point noted: week 47, end of study. Each vaccine dose was 300 ug of mutant IDH1 20-mer peptide, with topical imiquimod. Looked up from germline, CDR1 is MGHRA and CDR2 is YSYEKL. The ends lost 7 bases at V and 1 base at J; junction bases unmatched: 7. The CDR3 is 15 amino acids. As concerns this clone: The antigen remains unidentified.

Only in-frame clones appear in the TCRdb table, and some are missing; sequencing was by immunoSEQ multiplex PCR. The sample records tens of thousands of clones, less than 85% being singletons. This TCR derives from a man between 18 and 29 years old with glioma. Some clones in this sample may be carry-over from other donors' samples. Sequencing used PBMCs, obtained from a glioma patient whose treatment included an IDH1 peptide vaccine. The chain couples TRBV4-1 to TRBJ1-5; TRBD1 matches 7 bases. CDR3 in amino acids: CASTMQQGSNQPQHF. The DNA for the CDR3 is TGCGCCAGCACGATGCAACAGGGGAGCAATCAGCCCCAGCATTTT.